Below, 20 T cell receptor beta chains from the same sample are listed, as sequenced in a study of T-cell reconstitution after alpha-beta-depleted transplantation in children. It was with unique molecular identifiers that the TCRbeta library was prepared. Using its own MiXCR run on the PCR reads, TCRdb lists one record per CDR3 protein. The repertoire holds hundreds of thousands of distinct CDR3 sequences, with about an eighth as singletons. The sample was PBMCs, mostly from graft donor cells, taken 360 days after TCRalphabeta/CD19-depleted stem cell transplant. The source of these receptors is a male patient aged 10 to 17 who had a stem cell transplant for acute myeloid leukemia, so the T cells may come from the graft donor.

This clonotype appeared a few times. The rearrangement uses TRBV20-1 and TRBJ2-1; 8 nucleotides line up with TRBD2. This CDR3 region has 14 residues. Germline-derived CDR1 and CDR2 are DFQATT and SNEGSKA (reference sequence). The ends lost 5 bases at V and 9 bases at J; junction bases unmatched: 12. The CDR3 DNA follows: TGCAGTGCTTTAGTCGGGACTAGTTATACTGAGCAGTTCTTC. This gives the protein CSALVGTSYTEQFF.

This chain uses TRBV20-1 with TRBJ2-3; D is unresolved. V was cut by 3 bases and J by 0 bases, with 10 bases left in between. The CDR3 is made up of 14 amino acids. Germline assignment: CDR1 DFQATT and CDR2 SNEGSKA (reference sequence). CDR3 DNA: TGCAGTGCTAGGGACGCCCCGAGCACAGATACGCAGTATTTT. Its protein product is CSARDAPSTDTQYF.

This clonotype was observed many times. V is TRBV5-1 and J is TRBJ2-5, with TRBD2 identical over 8 bases. CDR1 is SGHRS, CDR2 YFSETQ, per germline. Losses at the gene ends were 5 bases for V and 0 bases for J; bases not matched to a gene: 3. The CDR3 is 14 residues long. The CDR3 sequence: CASRVAGYQETQYF. The CDR3 nucleotides are TGCGCCAGCAGGGTAGCGGGGTACCAAGAGACCCAGTACTTC.

In its sample, this clonotype was seen many times. The V gene is TRBV6-2 or TRBV6-3, the J gene TRBJ2-2; tentative D call: TRBD1 (5 bases). The CDR3 consists of 17 residues. Trimming took off 2 bases at V and 7 bases at J, with 20 bases between the two ends. Germline values: CDR1 MNHEY, CDR2 SVGEGT. The CDR3 DNA is TGTGCCAGCAGTTACCCAATAGGTGGGGCTGTGATCGGGGAGCTGTTTTTT. Residues: CASSYPIGGAVIGELFF.

The V gene is TRBV21-1, the J gene TRBJ2-2; TRBD2, the table's D call, was not compared with the DNA. TRBV21-1 is deemed a pseudogene. The CDR3 is 17 amino acids. This CDR3 reads CASSQTFSGRNTGELFF. The CDR3 coding sequence is TGTGCCAGCAGCCAAACCTTTAGCGGGAGGAACACCGGGGAGCTGTTTTTT.

This clonotype was observed many times. J is TRBJ1-1 and V is TRBV29-1; D not resolved. The CDR3 runs to 14 residues. Germline V gives CDR1 SQVTM, CDR2 ANQGSEA. With 5 bases removed from V and 2 bases from J, the gap between germline ends came to 15 bases. Here the CDR3 reads CSVSRPPGNTEAFF. Here the CDR3 DNA reads TGCAGCGTTTCGAGACCACCCGGAAACACTGAAGCTTTCTTT.

The J gene is TRBJ2-2, the V gene TRBV5-6; no clear D gene. This CDR3 has 13 residues. The germline V gene encodes CDR1 SGHDT and CDR2 YYEEEE. V was clipped by 6 bases and J by 6 bases, with 12 bases between them. The CDR3 reads CASTPRLAGELFF. CDR3 bases: TGTGCCAGCACCCCCAGGCTAGCCGGGGAGCTGTTTTTT.

This clonotype was counted only a few times. The chain uses TRBV6-1 and TRBJ2-3; either TRBD1 or TRBD2 may fit D (6 bases each). This CDR3 has 14 amino acids. Germline CDR1 reads MNHNS; CDR2 reads SASEGT. V was pared by 6 bases and J by 3 bases, with 13 bases between. The CDR3: CASRGTDRTDTQYF. In DNA, the CDR3 is TGTGCCAGCAGGGGGACTGACAGGACAGATACGCAGTATTTT.

The rearrangement uses TRBV4-3 and TRBJ1-5, with D possibly TRBD1 on 6 matching bases. The CDR3 runs 19 residues. V shed 0 bases and J shed 1 base, with 19 bases lying between them. CDR1 is LGHNA and CDR2 is YSLEER in the germline V gene. This CDR3 reads CASSQETGGPAKSNQPQHF. CDR3 nucleotide sequence: TGCGCCAGCAGCCAAGAGACCGGGGGGCCTGCTAAAAGCAATCAGCCCCAGCATTTT.

This clonotype was detected only a few times. V gene TRBV4-3 combines with J gene TRBJ2-7, with no clear D. Trimming cost V 1 base and J 5 bases, with 18 bases left between them. CDR3 size: 16 residues. Per the germline V gene, CDR1 is LGHNA and CDR2 is YSLEER. The CDR3 DNA sequence: TGCGCCAGCAGCCAAGGCTACCCAGGCCCCCCCCACGAGCAGTACTTC. It codes for CASSQGYPGPPHEQYF.

This clonotype appeared many times. CDR3 DNA: TGTGCCAGCAGTTTCGAGGCGGGAATGACATCCTACGAGCAGTACTTC. This gives the protein CASSFEAGMTSYEQYF. The chain combines TRBV28 with TRBJ2-7; possibly TRBD2 for D (6 bases). Looked up from germline, CDR1 is MDHEN and CDR2 is SYDVKM. This CDR3 region has 16 residues. V gave up 3 bases and J gave up 1 base, with 16 bases separating them.

This clonotype was counted between two and nine times. This chain uses TRBV5-1 with TRBJ1-2; 7 nucleotides match TRBD1. The CDR3 has 17 amino acids. Per the germline V gene, CDR1 is SGHRS and CDR2 is YFSETQ. V shed 1 base, J shed 0 bases, and the junction held 9 bases outside the gene matches. The CDR3 sequence is CASSLHGQVPANYGYTF. DNA of the CDR3: TGCGCCAGCAGCTTGCACGGACAGGTTCCAGCTAACTATGGCTACACCTTC.

There are many counts of this clonotype. The rearrangement joins TRBV20-1 to TRBJ2-7, with D maybe TRBD2 (5 bases). Germline loops: CDR1 DFQATT, CDR2 SNEGSKA (reference sequence). CDR3 length: 13 amino acids. V lost 4 bases, J lost 1 base, and 11 bases lay in between. The CDR3 loop reads CSAKARGSYEQYF. The CDR3 DNA reads TGCAGTGCTAAAGCACGGGGATCCTACGAGCAGTACTTC.

This clonotype was seen more than once but under ten times. A junction end diverges from the germline sequence, so it may reflect a read error. The chain joins TRBV6-4 to TRBJ2-7, with unresolved D. CDR1 MRHNA and CDR2 SNTAGT come from the germline V gene. The CDR3 is made up of 10 amino acids. CDR3: CASRQARSIF. CDR3 nucleotide sequence: TGTGCCAGCAGACAAGCAAGGTCGATTTTC.

This clonotype showed up just a few times. This rearrangement joins TRBV29-1 to TRBJ2-4; tentatively, D is TRBD1 (7 bases). Trimming cost V 4 bases and J 3 bases, with 10 bases left between them. The CDR3 totals 13 residues. The germline V gene has CDR1 SQVTM and CDR2 ANQGSEA. CDR3 nucleotide sequence: TGCAGCGTTGGGCAGGGGGGCAAAAACATTCAGTACTTC. Translation gives CSVGQGGKNIQYF.

This clonotype was seen only a few times. This chain joins TRBV10-3 and TRBJ2-7; 9 positions agree with TRBD1. The CDR3 spans 15 residues. Germline CDR1 is ENHRY and CDR2 is SYGVKD. The V gene end was trimmed by 3 bases and the J gene end by 5 bases; junction bases not matched to a gene: 8. The CDR3 sequence: CAISEPGTGKHEQYF. CDR3 DNA: TGTGCCATCAGTGAACCCGGGACAGGGAAGCACGAGCAGTACTTC.

This clonotype was recorded at least ten times. The V call is TRBV4-2, the J call TRBJ1-5; D uncertain. Germline-derived CDR1 and CDR2 are LGHNA and YNFKEQ. CDR3 length: 11 amino acids. V lost 1 base and J 9 bases, leaving 4 bases between the germline ends. The CDR3 loop reads CASSQGGPQHF. In nucleotides, the CDR3 is TGTGCCAGCAGCCAAGGGGGGCCCCAGCATTTT.

The J gene is TRBJ2-7, the V gene TRBV23-1; D gene ambiguous. TRBV23-1 is filed as an ORF, its function uncertain. CDR3 size: 13 residues. Trimming removed 0 bases at V and 0 bases at J, with 3 bases between. For the CDR3, the DNA is TGCGCCAGCAGTCAATCAACCTCCTACGAGCAGTACTTC. This codes for CASSQSTSYEQYF.

This clonotype was observed at least ten times. The genes are TRBV20-1 and TRBJ2-5; the match to TRBD1 covers 7 bases. V trimming: 3 bases; J trimming: 4 bases; junction bases outside the gene matches: 5. CDR3 length: 13 residues. Germline CDR1 and CDR2: DFQATT and SNEGSKA (reference sequence). The CDR3 DNA follows: TGCAGTGCTAGGAGCAGGGGGAGAGAGACCCAGTACTTC. Its translation: CSARSRGRETQYF.

This clonotype was recorded many times. The chain has TRBV5-1 and TRBJ2-3, with 8 bases aligning to TRBD2. Germline V gene data show CDR1 as SGHRS and CDR2 as YFSETQ. Trimming removed 0 bases from V and 4 bases from J; junction bases left unmatched: 10. The CDR3 is made up of 17 amino acids. In DNA, the CDR3 is TGCGCCAGCAGCTTGGATGGAGTAGCGGGGAGGGCAGATACGCAGTATTTT. Its protein product is CASSLDGVAGRADTQYF.